The 7 T cell receptor beta chains listed next were all sequenced from one sample in a study of shared clonotypes between healthy human individuals. Some clones are missing from TCRdb's copy, which holds only in-frame ones; the method was immunoSEQ multiplex PCR. The sample includes more than 150,000 clones, over 80% of them seen just once. Sequenced: naive CD4+ T cells sorted from blood. Subset: CD45RA+ positively selected. The receptors originated from a woman in her twenties or thirties in good health.

The chain couples TRBV2 to TRBJ1-2, with no clear D. Germline V gene lookup returns CDR1 SNHLY and CDR2 FYNNEI. Trimming removed 8 bases at V and 2 bases at J, with 9 bases between. The CDR3 length is 12 residues. The CDR3 region is CASRGWNYGYTF. The CDR3 DNA reads TGTGCCAGCCGGGGATGGAACTATGGCTACACCTTC.

The sample holds one count of this clone. This chain connects TRBV11-2 to TRBJ2-7; D perhaps matches TRBD2 (5 bases). Looked up from germline, CDR1 is SGHAT and CDR2 is FQNNGV. This CDR3 has 14 amino acids. The ends were cut back, 1 base at V and 13 bases at J, with 20 bases in the middle. DNA for the CDR3: TGTGCCAGCAGCTTAGGCCTTCACTCTCCCGAGGGTTACTTC. It translates to CASSLGLHSPEGYF.

V and J are TRBV21-1 and TRBJ1-6. TRBV21-1 is a pseudogene. This CDR3 is 14 amino acids long. CDR3 DNA: TGTGCCGGACTTATACGGGGAGGATGTTCACCCCTCCACTTT. Protein: CAGLIRGGCSPLHF.

This clone was counted a single time. This chain links TRBV4-2 with TRBJ2-6; 8 bases fit TRBD1. Germline trimming cut 5 bases from V and 1 base from J; bases unmatched to any gene: 10. The germline CDR1 and CDR2 sequences are LGHNA and YNFKEQ. The CDR3 is made up of 18 amino acids. The DNA for the CDR3 is TGTGCCAGCAGCGTTCGGACAGGACAGGGTTCTGGGGCCAACGTCCTGACTTTC. It codes for CASSVRTGQGSGANVLTF.

The chain links TRBV5-1 to TRBJ2-1; 12 bases fit TRBD2. The CDR3 length is 15 residues. V shed 1 base and J 7 bases; nucleotides not matched to a gene: 3. The V gene's germline CDR1 is SGHRS and CDR2 YFSETQ. In DNA form, the CDR3 reads TGCGCCAGCAGCTTGTGGACTAGCGGGATGAATGAGCAGTTCTTC. It is translated as CASSLWTSGMNEQFF.

The gene calls are TRBV28 and TRBJ1-1, with 8 bases fitting TRBD1. V shed 4 bases and J 5 bases; nucleotides not matched to a gene: 12. Per germline, CDR1 MDHEN and CDR2 SYDVKM. The CDR3 is 16 residues long. Written as DNA, the CDR3 is TGTGCCAGCAGTTCTACAGGGACAGGCCTTCGGACTGAAGCTTTCTTT. This sequence encodes CASSSTGTGLRTEAFF.

This chain uses TRBV28 with TRBJ1-1, with D unresolved. V lost 8 bases and J 4 bases, leaving 14 bases between the germline ends. The germline V gene encodes CDR1 MDHEN and CDR2 SYDVKM. The CDR3 runs 13 residues. The CDR3 DNA follows: TGTGCCAGCTATCTGCCCCTTCGCACTGAAGCTTTCTTT. Residues: CASYLPLRTEAFF.